This T cell receptor beta chain is drawn from a study of blood T cell repertoires in COVID-19. Clones were read by immunoSEQ multiplex PCR, and TCRdb kept only the in-frame ones, dropping some. Here the sample spans hundreds of thousands of clones, 75% to 90% being singletons. There are 18 residues in the CDR3. V shed 1 base and J 3 bases; nucleotides not matched to a gene: 12. Germline lookup yields CDR1 SGHTA and CDR2 FQGNSA. The receptor was isolated from a woman in her 30s with active or convalescent COVID-19. Sequences were obtained from peripheral blood. The chain combines TRBV7-2 with TRBJ2-3; 8 nucleotides align to TRBD1. The CDR3 DNA is TGTGCCAGCAGCTTAGTTGCGGGTCCAGGGGGCGGGACAGATACGCAGTATTTT. The encoded protein is CASSLVAGPGGGTDTQYF.